One and the same sample provided the 24 T cell receptor beta chains below, sequenced in a study of shared clonotypes between healthy human individuals. Profiled with immunoSEQ multiplex PCR; TCRdb holds only in-frame clones, not every one. The data hold around 2.3 million clones, with more than 90% observed a single time. Sequenced: naive CD4+ T cells sorted from blood. Subset defined: CD45RA+ positively selected. The receptor source for this set is a man younger than 35 in good health.

The chain combines TRBV30 with TRBJ1-2; D uncertain. Germline values: CDR1 GTSNPN, CDR2 SVGIG (reference sequence). The CDR3 has 14 amino acids. Deletions cut 0 bases from V and 6 bases from J, with 14 bases between. The CDR3 is CAWSVQSVGDGYTF. The CDR3 coding sequence is TGTGCCTGGAGTGTACAGTCAGTTGGGGATGGCTACACCTTC.

CDR3 DNA: TGTGCCAGCAGTCCTTATCCGGGACAACGAGGAAACACCATATATTTT. This gives the protein CASSPYPGQRGNTIYF. The chain joins TRBV27 to TRBJ1-3; maybe TRBD1 (6 bases). CDR1 MNHEY and CDR2 SMNVEV come from the germline V gene (reference sequence). V was cut by 5 bases and J by 4 bases, with 18 bases left in between. CDR3 size: 16 residues.

The chain employs TRBV28 and TRBJ2-7; a possible D gene is TRBD2 (6 bases). Germline assignment: CDR1 MDHEN and CDR2 SYDVKM. The CDR3 consists of 15 residues. V was clipped by 3 bases and J by 1 base, with 13 bases between them. The CDR3: CASSFRAEGSYEQYF. In DNA form, the CDR3 reads TGTGCCAGCAGTTTTAGAGCGGAGGGGTCCTACGAGCAGTACTTC.

This sequence joins TRBV19 and TRBJ1-6; 8 bases fit TRBD1. Trimming cost V 3 bases and J 1 base; bases outside gene matches: 2. Germline V CDR1 and CDR2: LNHDA, SQIVND (reference sequence). CDR3 size: 16 residues. CDR3 protein: CASSIGTGSYNSPLHF. DNA of the CDR3: TGTGCCAGTAGTATTGGGACAGGTTCCTATAATTCACCCCTCCACTTT.

The chain joins TRBV7-2 to TRBJ2-2; TRBD2 is a possible D gene (7 bases). Trimming left V 2 bases short and J 0 bases short, with 13 bases between. Germline lookup yields CDR1 SGHTA and CDR2 FQGNSA. This CDR3 is built from 17 residues. As DNA, the CDR3 is TGTGCCAGCAGCTTACTGGGGGGGCTAACGAACACCGGGGAGCTGTTTTTT. Its protein is CASSLLGGLTNTGELFF. The full variable domain, its missing parts supplied by reference TRBV7-2 and TRBJ2-2, is GAGVSQSPSNKVTEKGKDVELRCDPISGHTALYWYRQSLGQGLEFLIYFQGNSAPDKSGLPSDRFSAERTGGSVSTLTIQRTQQEDSAVYLCASSLLGGLTNTGELFFGEGSRLTVL.

The chain links TRBV2 to TRBJ2-5; TRBD1 aligns across 7 bases. CDR3 length: 12 residues. V trimming: 6 bases; J trimming: 4 bases; junction bases outside the gene matches: 2. Germline lookup yields CDR1 SNHLY and CDR2 FYNNEI. CDR3 residues: CASSKGAETQYF. CDR3 nucleotide sequence: TGTGCCAGCAGCAAGGGGGCAGAGACCCAGTACTTC.

The rearrangement uses TRBV5-1 and TRBJ1-3, with D unresolved. This CDR3 has 14 residues. V lost 3 bases and J lost 0, with 7 bases in between. Germline V lookup: CDR1 SGHRS, CDR2 YFSETQ. In nucleotides, the CDR3 is TGCGCCAGCAGCTCCTCATTCTCTGGAAACACCATATATTTT. The encoded protein is CASSSSFSGNTIYF.

The CDR3 loop reads CAWDIKGAEAFF. As DNA, the CDR3 is TGTGCCTGGGACATAAAGGGAGCTGAAGCTTTCTTT. The chain links TRBV30 to TRBJ1-1; D remains ambiguous. Trimming removed 5 bases from V and 6 bases from J, with 13 bases in between. This CDR3 is built from 12 residues. Germline CDR1 and CDR2: GTSNPN and SVGIG (reference sequence).

The genes are TRBV9 and TRBJ1-2, with D possibly TRBD1 on 6 matching bases. V was shortened by 3 bases and J by 5 bases, with 14 bases between the two germline ends. The germline gives CDR1 SGDLS, CDR2 YYNGEE. The CDR3 sequence is 14 residues long. The CDR3 sequence is CASSARDIGYGYTF. The CDR3 DNA reads as TGTGCCAGCAGCGCAAGGGACATCGGGTATGGCTACACCTTC.

The chain combines TRBV5-1 with TRBJ2-7; D is uncertain. The CDR3 covers 14 residues. Germline CDR1 and CDR2: SGHRS and YFSETQ. Trimming removed 0 bases from V and 0 bases from J, with 7 bases in between. Here the CDR3 DNA reads TGCGCCAGCAGCTTGGTTGGGCACTCCTACGAGCAGTACTTC. Translated: CASSLVGHSYEQYF.

The J gene is TRBJ1-1, the V gene TRBV27; TRBD1 matches at 7 bases. The CDR3 length is 14 residues. Germline lookup yields CDR1 MNHEY and CDR2 SMNVEV (reference sequence). V lost 8 bases, J lost 2 bases, and 8 bases stayed unmatched. The CDR3 loop is CASFLTGANTEAFF. The CDR3 DNA is TGTGCCAGCTTCCTAACAGGGGCAAACACTGAAGCTTTCTTT.

The chain couples TRBV7-2 to TRBJ2-3; the D call may be TRBD1 or TRBD2 (6 bases each). There are 15 residues in the CDR3. Germline-derived CDR1 and CDR2 are SGHTA and FQGNSA. Trimming removed 1 base from V and 5 bases from J, with 13 bases in between. CDR3 sequence: CASSLVQGRLDTQYF. CDR3 bases: TGTGCCAGCAGCTTAGTGCAGGGGAGGTTAGATACGCAGTATTTT.

The gene calls are TRBV27 and TRBJ1-4, with 7 bases that match TRBD1. The ends lost 3 bases at V and 5 bases at J; junction bases unmatched: 6. Germline assignment: CDR1 MNHEY and CDR2 SMNVEV (reference sequence). CDR3 length equals 15 residues. The CDR3 nucleotides are TGTGCCAGCAGTTTCGCGACAGGGAACAATGAAAAACTGTTTTTT. Protein: CASSFATGNNEKLFF.

About this clone: Other nucleotide sequences in the sample specify the same CDR3. The chain has TRBV14 and TRBJ2-7; D remains ambiguous. From germline, CDR1 is SGHDN and CDR2 FVKESK. Trimming left V 5 bases short and J 4 bases short, with 12 bases between. The CDR3 spans 13 residues. The CDR3 sequence: CASSFDGPYEQYF. The CDR3 DNA follows: TGTGCCAGCAGCTTCGACGGACCTTACGAGCAGTACTTC.

V usage is TRBV20-1 and J usage is TRBJ2-7; no definite D call. The V gene's germline CDR1 is DFQATT and CDR2 SNEGSKA (reference sequence). The CDR3 is 9 residues long. Trimming took 6 bases from V and 4 from J, leaving 4 bases between them. CDR3 loop: CSAEYEQYF. In DNA, the CDR3 is TGCAGTGCAGAATACGAGCAGTACTTC.

Notes on this clone: At the DNA level, this CDR3 is encoded by other sequences in the same sample as well. The V call is TRBV7-2, the J call TRBJ2-2, with unresolved D. Germline loops: CDR1 SGHTA, CDR2 FQGNSA. This CDR3 is built from 15 residues. Trimming pared 1 base from V and 2 bases from J, leaving 8 bases between. The CDR3 nucleotides are TGTGCCAGCAGCTTAGTACGAGGAAACACCGGGGAGCTGTTTTTT. Protein sequence: CASSLVRGNTGELFF.

The V gene is TRBV30, the J gene TRBJ2-6; D remains unclear. The CDR3 covers 14 residues. Germline V gene lookup returns CDR1 GTSNPN and CDR2 SVGIG (reference sequence). V was cut by 3 bases and J by 0 bases, with 6 bases left in between. This chain's CDR3 is CAWRFFSGANVLTF. The CDR3, as DNA: TGTGCCTGGAGGTTTTTCTCTGGGGCCAACGTCCTGACTTTC.

The chain links TRBV5-6 to TRBJ2-1; D not resolved. The CDR3 spans 11 residues. Germline CDR1 SGHDT, CDR2 YYEEEE. V was pared by 4 bases and J by 9 bases, with 8 bases between. The CDR3 region is CASSLTVEQFF. The DNA for the CDR3 is TGTGCCAGCAGCCTGACGGTTGAGCAGTTCTTC. Variable domain in full (rest from reference TRBV5-6 and TRBJ2-1): DAGVTQSPTHLIKTRGQQVTLRCSPKSGHDTVSWYQQALGQGPQFIFQYYEEEERQRGNFPDRFSGHQFPNYSSELNVNALLLGDSALYLCASSLTVEQFFGPGTRLTVL.

This chain joins TRBV21-1 and TRBJ1-5; the listed D gene, TRBD1, was not tested against the DNA. TRBV21-1 is shown as a pseudogene. This CDR3 has 15 amino acids. The CDR3 is CASITRPGRDQPQHF. DNA for the CDR3: TGTGCCAGCATAACAAGGCCCGGCAGGGATCAGCCCCAGCATTTT.

CDR3 sequence: CASSDTVPYQPQHF. The CDR3 DNA reads as TGTGCCAGCAGTGACACAGTACCCTATCAGCCCCAGCATTTT. The rearrangement links TRBV2 to TRBJ1-5; D gene uncertain. The ends were cut back, 3 bases at V and 5 bases at J, with 11 bases in the middle. The CDR3 loop spans 14 amino acids. In germline, CDR1 is SNHLY, CDR2 FYNNEI.

The V gene is TRBV4-2, the J gene TRBJ1-1; D not resolved. V lost 5 bases and J lost 0, with 13 bases in between. This CDR3 is built from 15 residues. In germline, CDR1 is LGHNA, CDR2 YNFKEQ. CDR3 nucleotide sequence: TGTGCCAGCAGCGAACACACTGTCATGAACACTGAAGCTTTCTTT. Its protein is CASSEHTVMNTEAFF.

The chain links TRBV9 to TRBJ1-6, with D hard to call. CDR1 and CDR2 from the germline V gene are SGDLS and YYNGEE. The CDR3 has 12 residues. V shed 4 bases and J shed 7 bases, with 6 bases lying between them. The CDR3 here is CASSSQNSPLHF. The CDR3 DNA sequence: TGTGCCAGCAGCTCCCAGAATTCACCCCTCCACTTT.

The rearrangement uses TRBV18 and TRBJ2-3, with D unclear. Trimming took off 2 bases at V and 1 base at J, with 13 bases between the two ends. The CDR3 sequence is 16 residues long. Germline assignment: CDR1 KGHSH and CDR2 LQKENI. The CDR3 sequence: CASSPLTGSGTDTQYF. CDR3 nucleotides: TGTGCCAGCTCACCATTGACGGGCTCGGGCACAGATACGCAGTATTTT.

V is TRBV15 and J is TRBJ2-7; 12 nucleotides match TRBD2. Per germline, CDR1 LNHNV and CDR2 YYDKDF (reference sequence). This CDR3 contains 16 residues. Germline trimming cut 0 bases from V and 7 bases from J; bases unmatched to any gene: 7. The CDR3 here is CATSRETSGRRWEQYF. Written as DNA, the CDR3 is TGTGCCACCAGCAGAGAAACTAGCGGGAGGCGGTGGGAGCAGTACTTC.